The 31 T cell receptor beta chains below come from one sample, sequenced in a study of post-analysis software for immune sequencing data. Broader study findings: Comparison of patients with controls showed 4 to 6 TRBV segments more frequent in patients, TRBV5-6, TRBV5-1 and TRBV20-1 among them.

No antigen has been identified for these receptors. TCR beta cDNA libraries had unique molecular identifiers. One entry per CDR3 protein results from TCRdb running MiXCR on the PCR reads. The sample contains hundreds of thousands of distinct CDR3 sequences, roughly 40% of which appear only once. What was sequenced was blood. The source of these receptors is a girl aged 5 to 17 with multiple sclerosis.

This clonotype appeared once. This chain uses TRBV4-1 with TRBJ2-4; either TRBD1 or TRBD2 may supply D (6 bases each). The germline gives CDR1 MGHRA, CDR2 YSYEKL. With 4 bases removed from V and 7 bases from J, the gap between germline ends came to 14 bases. The CDR3 extends over 14 amino acids. The CDR3 here is CASSPQGGGNIQYF. The DNA of the CDR3 is TGCGCCAGCAGCCCACAGGGTGGGGGGAACATTCAGTACTTC.

This sequence joins TRBV5-1 and TRBJ2-5; 9 bases are a match to TRBD1. The CDR3 extends over 15 amino acids. Losses at the gene ends were 2 bases for V and 4 bases for J; bases not matched to a gene: 6. The germline gives CDR1 SGHRS, CDR2 YFSETQ. CDR3 coding DNA: TGCGCCAGCAGCTTACAGGGGGCGGAAGGAGAGACCCAGTACTTC. Encoded protein: CASSLQGAEGETQYF.

In its sample, this clonotype was seen a few times. This sequence joins TRBV29-1 and TRBJ1-1; the D is unclear. The germline V gene encodes CDR1 SQVTM and CDR2 ANQGSEA. V was clipped by 7 bases and J by 2 bases, with 11 bases between them. CDR3 length equals 12 residues. CDR3 DNA sequence: TGCAGCGCTGCGACGTCAAACACTGAAGCTTTCTTT. The encoded protein is CSAATSNTEAFF.

The CDR3 bases are TGTGCCAGCAGTACAGGGGTAAGGGACCGAGATAATTCACCCCTCCACTTT. It translates to CASSTGVRDRDNSPLHF. The chain recombines TRBV6-6 with TRBJ1-6; TRBD1 agrees at 7 bases. The germline gives CDR1 MNHNY, CDR2 SVGAGI (reference sequence). J gave up 5 bases and V 5 bases, and 12 bases lay outside the gene matches. The CDR3 has 17 amino acids.

The chain recombines TRBV6-4 with TRBJ1-2, with 10 bases that match TRBD1. Germline V CDR1 and CDR2: MRHNA, SNTAGT. V dropped 6 bases and J dropped 3; count of bases not matched to a gene: 7. The CDR3 loop spans 15 amino acids. CDR3 in amino acids: CASRHRDRGDYGYTF. Written as DNA, the CDR3 is TGTGCCAGCAGACACCGGGACAGGGGAGACTATGGCTACACCTTC.

The chain has TRBV30 and TRBJ1-5; D ambiguous. The CDR3 has 14 amino acids. The V end lost 1 base, the J end lost 4 bases, and 11 bases lay between the germline ends. The germline V gene has CDR1 GTSNPN and CDR2 SVGIG (reference sequence). CDR3 residues: CAWSEGLGNQPQHF. The DNA of the CDR3 is TGTGCCTGGAGTGAAGGGTTAGGGAATCAGCCCCAGCATTTT.

This clonotype was counted between two and nine times. This chain connects TRBV12-3 or TRBV12-4 to TRBJ2-7; either TRBD1 or TRBD2 may fit D (5 bases each). The CDR3 has 15 residues. Deletions cut 6 bases from V and 5 bases from J, with 20 bases between. The CDR3 DNA reads TGTGCCAGCAGCAAAACCGGGACCCAGGACCACGAGCAGTACTTC. This sequence encodes CASSKTGTQDHEQYF.

V and J are TRBV20-1 and TRBJ1-1, with D possibly being TRBD1 (6 bases). This CDR3 contains 13 residues. Germline V gives CDR1 DFQATT, CDR2 SNEGSKA (reference sequence). The V end lost 6 bases, the J end lost 3 bases, and 14 bases lay between the germline ends. The CDR3 DNA reads as TGCAGTGCCACAGCACAGGGTCACACTGAAGCTTTCTTT. The encoded protein is CSATAQGHTEAFF.

This chain links TRBV5-1 with TRBJ2-4; 7 nucleotides line up with TRBD1. The DNA end is more similar to TRBJ2-7, so the J call may be wrong. Looked up from germline, CDR1 is SGHRS and CDR2 is YFSETQ. This CDR3 has 14 residues. The CDR3 region is CASSLSQGSDEQYF. In nucleotides, the CDR3 is TGCGCCAGCAGCTTGTCACAGGGGAGCGACGAGCAGTACTTC.

The chain has TRBV5-1 and TRBJ1-1; no reliable D call. Looked up from germline, CDR1 is SGHRS and CDR2 is YFSETQ. The CDR3 runs to 14 residues. V lost 0 bases and J 4 bases, leaving 10 bases between the germline ends. The CDR3, as DNA: TGCGCCAGCAGCTTGGTTGGGGTGATCACTGAAGCTTTCTTT. Its protein is CASSLVGVITEAFF.

This chain uses TRBV6-1 with TRBJ2-7; D is uncertain. Trimming cost V 0 bases and J 3 bases, with 6 bases left between them. This CDR3 has 13 residues. Per germline, CDR1 MNHNS and CDR2 SASEGT. CDR3 in DNA: TGTGCCAGCAGTGAAGCAGGGATCTACGAGCAGTACTTC. Its translation is CASSEAGIYEQYF.

The genes are TRBV10-2 and TRBJ2-5; TRBD2 matches 8 bases. The J segment lost 5 bases and the V segment lost 8 bases, leaving 4 bases of the junction unmatched. Per germline, CDR1 WSHSY and CDR2 SAAADI. This CDR3 is 12 amino acids long. The CDR3 DNA sequence: TGCGCCAGCTCGACTAGCGTTGAGACCCAGTACTTC. This codes for CASSTSVETQYF.

The V call is TRBV7-9, the J call TRBJ1-5; tentatively, D is TRBD1 (6 bases). The CDR3 runs 16 residues. Germline V gene sequence: CDR1 SEHNR, CDR2 FQNEAQ (reference sequence). Trimming removed 5 bases from V and 6 bases from J, with 20 bases in between. The CDR3 loop is CASSGRIGTGPQPQHF. CDR3 in DNA: TGTGCCAGCAGCGGCCGAATCGGTACAGGGCCTCAGCCCCAGCATTTT.

This chain uses TRBV7-9 with TRBJ2-1; D not certain. The V and J ends lost 1 base and 6 bases respectively, with 7 bases between them. Germline assignment: CDR1 SEHNR and CDR2 FQNEAQ (reference sequence). This CDR3 region has 13 residues. For the CDR3, the DNA is TGTGCCAGCAGCTTAGGGGTAAGCAATGAGCAGTTCTTC. It encodes CASSLGVSNEQFF.

This chain links TRBV5-4 with TRBJ2-7; 12 bases agree with TRBD2. From germline, CDR1 is SGHNT and CDR2 YYREEE (reference sequence). Unmatched junction bases numbered 9, after V lost 2 bases and J lost 0 bases. This CDR3 contains 18 residues. The CDR3 coding sequence is TGTGCCAGCAGCTTTCCAACTAGCGGGAGGCCCTACTCCTACGAGCAGTACTTC. It translates to CASSFPTSGRPYSYEQYF.

This clonotype was picked up one time. Possible read error: a much larger clone is one base away. This chain uses TRBV11-3 with TRBJ2-1; weak D call: TRBD2 (6 bases). V was trimmed by 2 bases and J by 0 bases, leaving 14 bases between them. Germline CDR1 reads SGHNT; CDR2 reads YENEEA. This CDR3 contains 17 residues. The CDR3 nucleotides are TGTGCCAGCAGCTTACTAGTGGGACTTAGCTCCTACAATGAGCAGTTCTTC. Translated: CASSLLVGLSSYNEQFF.

The CDR3: CSALSGGGNEQFF. The CDR3 DNA is TGCAGTGCTCTTAGCGGAGGGGGCAATGAGCAGTTCTTC. The rearrangement uses TRBV20-1 and TRBJ2-1, with D possibly being TRBD1 or TRBD2 (6 bases each). Germline V gives CDR1 DFQATT, CDR2 SNEGSKA (reference sequence). V lost 5 bases to trimming and J lost 6 bases, with 14 bases between them. The CDR3 extends over 13 amino acids.

The chain joins TRBV29-1 to TRBJ2-3; 8 bases agree with TRBD2. CDR1 is SQVTM, CDR2 ANQGSEA, per germline. The CDR3 extends over 13 amino acids. J lost 2 bases, V lost 6 bases, and 4 bases had no gene match. CDR3 DNA sequence: TGCAGCGTAGCGGGAGCGAACACAGATACGCAGTATTTT. Its translation is CSVAGANTDTQYF.

The chain joins TRBV24-1 to TRBJ2-5, with D perhaps TRBD1 (6 bases). CDR1 is KGHDR, CDR2 SFDVKD, per germline. The V end was cut by 3 bases, the J end by 3 bases, with 10 bases between. The CDR3 is 14 amino acids. This chain's CDR3 is CATSDLAGEETQYF. The CDR3 region has the DNA TGTGCCACCAGTGATCTTGCAGGGGAAGAGACCCAGTACTTC.

The V gene is TRBV7-8, the J gene TRBJ2-4, with D possibly being TRBD2 (6 bases). With the DNA end fitting TRBJ2-7 better, the J assignment may be wrong. Germline V gene lookup returns CDR1 SGHVS and CDR2 FQNEAQ. This CDR3 region has 14 residues. The DNA for the CDR3 is TGTGCCAGCAGCTTAGCGGGCGGGGACTACGAGCAGTACTTC. This codes for CASSLAGGDYEQYF.

The V and J genes are TRBV5-1 and TRBJ2-1; 8 bases match TRBD2. The V and J ends lost 2 bases and 5 bases, in that order; junction bases with no gene match: 9. Germline values: CDR1 SGHRS, CDR2 YFSETQ. The CDR3 length is 16 residues. The CDR3 loop is CASSFTGTRDNNEQFF. CDR3 DNA sequence: TGCGCCAGCAGCTTCACCGGGACTAGAGACAACAATGAGCAGTTCTTC.

For the CDR3, the DNA is TGTGCCATAAGGGTAGCGGGAGGCCCCTACAATGAGCAGTTCTTC. Protein: CAIRVAGGPYNEQFF. This rearrangement joins TRBV6-1 to TRBJ2-1; TRBD2 agrees at 10 bases. Germline V gives CDR1 MNHNS, CDR2 SASEGT. This CDR3 is built from 15 residues. Losses at the gene ends were 10 bases for V and 2 bases for J; bases not matched to a gene: 8.

The rearrangement links TRBV11-2 to TRBJ2-5; 8 bases match TRBD2. The last part of the DNA fits TRBJ2-7 better; the J call may be wrong. Germline CDR1 and CDR2: SGHAT and FQNNGV. The CDR3 extends over 14 amino acids. The CDR3 loop is CASSSRTSWAEQYF. DNA of the CDR3: TGTGCCAGCAGCTCCCGGACTAGCTGGGCCGAGCAGTACTTC.

The J gene is TRBJ2-3, the V gene TRBV5-1; 9 nucleotides line up with TRBD2. V was pared by 7 bases and J by 5 bases, with 11 bases of the junction left unmatched. Germline V CDR1 and CDR2: SGHRS, YFSETQ. CDR3 size: 15 residues. The CDR3: CASGMAGGLRDTQYF. The CDR3 nucleotides read TGCGCCAGCGGGATGGCGGGGGGGCTAAGAGATACGCAGTATTTT.

This clonotype turned up a few times. The rearrangement uses TRBV20-1 and TRBJ2-5, with a tentative D call TRBD2 (5 bases). CDR1 DFQATT and CDR2 SNEGSKA come from the germline V gene (reference sequence). The V end was cut by 4 bases, the J end by 5 bases, with 14 bases between. The CDR3 is 13 amino acids. This CDR3 is CSAKDPTGETQYF. The DNA for the CDR3 is TGCAGTGCTAAGGACCCAACGGGGGAGACCCAGTACTTC.

J is TRBJ1-1 and V is TRBV20-1; D gene uncertain. Germline V CDR1 and CDR2: DFQATT, SNEGSKA (reference sequence). The CDR3 consists of 12 residues. V dropped 5 bases and J dropped 1 base, with 8 bases sitting between them. CDR3 sequence reads: CSAFLGNTEAFF. As DNA, the CDR3 is TGCAGTGCTTTTTTAGGGAACACTGAAGCTTTCTTT.

This clonotype was counted a few times. This rearrangement joins TRBV29-1 to TRBJ1-6; 8 bases match TRBD1. With 7 bases clipped from V and 6 bases from J, the junction kept 8 bases outside the gene matches. The CDR3 extends over 14 amino acids. Germline V gene data show CDR1 as SQVTM and CDR2 as ANQGSEA. The CDR3 coding sequence is TGCAGCGCTAAAGACAGGGGTGGTAATTCACCCCTCCACTTT. Translated, it gives CSAKDRGGNSPLHF.

V usage is TRBV5-1 and J usage is TRBJ2-3; the D gene is possibly TRBD1 (6 bases). CDR1 is SGHRS, CDR2 YFSETQ, per germline. The CDR3 runs 14 residues. The V end lost 2 bases, the J end lost 9 bases, and 16 bases lay between the germline ends. This CDR3 reads CASSLGQGTRTQYF. The CDR3 region has the DNA TGCGCCAGCAGCTTAGGCCAGGGGACGAGGACGCAGTATTTT.

The chain is built from TRBV12-3 or TRBV12-4 and TRBJ2-7; no reliable D call. V lost 7 bases and J lost 3, with 13 bases in between. The CDR3 has 13 residues. The CDR3 bases are TGTGCCAGCATCTGGGGAAGGAGCTACGAGCAGTACTTC. It yields the protein CASIWGRSYEQYF.

This chain links TRBV19 with TRBJ1-2; D is uncertain. Germline CDR1 and CDR2: LNHDA and SQIVND (reference sequence). The CDR3 is 16 amino acids. V was pared by 10 bases and J by 4 bases, with 25 bases between. The CDR3 protein is CATRGTGQERSYGYTF. In DNA, the CDR3 is TGTGCCACCCGGGGTACGGGCCAAGAGAGAAGCTATGGCTACACCTTC.

The V gene is TRBV7-2, the J gene TRBJ2-7, with TRBD1 matching 8 bases. The junction had 5 bases not matched to a gene; V was cut back by 2 bases and J by 2 bases. Germline loops: CDR1 SGHTA, CDR2 FQGNSA. CDR3 length: 15 amino acids. The CDR3 loop reads CASSLYWTGTYEQYF. The CDR3 region has the DNA TGTGCCAGCAGCTTATATTGGACAGGGACCTACGAGCAGTACTTC.